The source of this TCR beta chain is a study of T-cell memory formation after mild COVID-19. Study-wide findings and caveats: Contracting clones localized mainly to CM and EM when CD4+ and mainly to EMRA when CD8+.

Turning to this clonotype: The antigen remains unidentified.

The CDR3 runs 16 residues. V shed 6 bases and J shed 4 bases, with 19 bases lying between them. The germline CDR1 and CDR2 sequences are SGHAT and FQNNGV. Constant-segment primers were used for 5'RACE, and the resulting TCR alpha and TCR beta cDNA libraries carried sample barcodes and UMIs. TCRdb recomputed calls from the 5' RACE reads with MiXCR, one row per CDR3 protein. Among roughly 100,000 distinct CDR3 sequences listed, roughly 12% were seen once. Input material: PBMCs or a T cell subset sorted from them (not recorded which). The source is an adult woman who had mild COVID-19 (a few samples of this study predate the infection). Cell type and time point are not known. V gene TRBV11-2 combines with J gene TRBJ2-1, with D possibly being TRBD1 (6 bases). CDR3 residues: CASSASTGQLYNEQFF. Written as DNA, the CDR3 is TGTGCCAGCAGTGCAAGTACGGGACAACTATACAATGAGCAGTTCTTC.